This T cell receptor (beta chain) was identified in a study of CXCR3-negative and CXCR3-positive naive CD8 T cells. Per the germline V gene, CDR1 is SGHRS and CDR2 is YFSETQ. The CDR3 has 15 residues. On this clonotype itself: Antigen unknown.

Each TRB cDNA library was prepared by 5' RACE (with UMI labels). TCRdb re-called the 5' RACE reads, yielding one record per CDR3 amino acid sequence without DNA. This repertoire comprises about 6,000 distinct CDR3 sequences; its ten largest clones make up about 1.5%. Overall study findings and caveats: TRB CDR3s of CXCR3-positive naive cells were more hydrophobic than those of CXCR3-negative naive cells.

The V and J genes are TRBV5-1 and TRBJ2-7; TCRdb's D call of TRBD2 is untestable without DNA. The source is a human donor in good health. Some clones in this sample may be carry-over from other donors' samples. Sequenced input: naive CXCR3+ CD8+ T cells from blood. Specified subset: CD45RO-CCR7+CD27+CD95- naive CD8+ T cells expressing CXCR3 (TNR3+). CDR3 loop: CASSLVPSGPYEQYF.